What follows are 18 T cell receptor beta chains derived from one specimen sequenced in a study of T-cell reconstitution after alpha-beta-depleted transplantation in children. Researchers prepared the TCRbeta library using unique molecular identifiers, the study reports. TCRdb passed the PCR reads through MiXCR, listing each CDR3 protein once. Of about 870,000 distinct CDR3 sequences in the sample, roughly 16% were seen once. The source was PBMCs, mostly from graft donor cells, collected 360 days after TCRalphabeta/CD19-depleted stem cell transplant. These TCRs come from a male patient under 18 who had a stem cell transplant for acute lymphoblastic leukemia, so the T cells may come from the graft donor.

This chain joins TRBV12-3 or TRBV12-4 and TRBJ2-2; no reliable D call. The CDR3 is 14 residues long. V lost 5 bases and J 4 bases, leaving 11 bases between the germline ends. CDR3 in amino acids: CASSPLASTGELFF. The CDR3 region has the DNA TGTGCCAGCAGTCCTCTGGCGTCCACCGGGGAGCTGTTTTTT.

V is TRBV6-2 or TRBV6-3 and J is TRBJ2-1, with unresolved D. Between the trimmed V and J ends, which lost 2 bases and 7 bases, there was a span of 12 bases. The CDR3 runs 14 residues. Germline V gene lookup returns CDR1 MNHEY and CDR2 SVGEGT. CDR3: CASSYGLVLNEQFF. DNA of the CDR3: TGTGCCAGCAGTTACGGTCTAGTGCTTAATGAGCAGTTCTTC.

V usage is TRBV29-1 and J usage is TRBJ2-7; 8 nucleotides align to TRBD1. V trimming: 5 bases; J trimming: 3 bases; junction bases outside the gene matches: 6. CDR1 is SQVTM, CDR2 ANQGSEA, per germline. The CDR3 extends over 13 amino acids. CDR3 DNA: TGCAGCGTTAGAGGACAGGGTAACTACGAGCAGTACTTC. This sequence encodes CSVRGQGNYEQYF.

The chain carries TRBV4-1 and TRBJ2-5; 11 positions agree with TRBD2. Germline V lookup: CDR1 MGHRA, CDR2 YSYEKL. Unmatched junction bases numbered 8, after V lost 4 bases and J lost 13 bases. The CDR3 has 13 residues. The CDR3 spells CASSPVSSGRAYF. CDR3 coding DNA: TGCGCCAGCAGCCCCGTCAGTAGCGGGAGGGCGTACTTC.

V gene TRBV7-9 combines with J gene TRBJ1-2; a possible D gene is TRBD1 (6 bases). Trimming stripped 8 bases from V and 0 bases from J, with 16 bases between. The CDR3 contains 15 residues. Germline CDR1 is SEHNR and CDR2 is FQNEAQ (reference sequence). CDR3 sequence: CASADGQITNYGYTF. CDR3 coding DNA: TGTGCCAGCGCGGACGGACAGATTACTAACTATGGCTACACCTTC.

This chain joins TRBV24-1 and TRBJ2-1; no definite D call. Trimming left V 3 bases short and J 7 bases short, with 15 bases between. CDR3 length: 15 amino acids. Per the germline V gene, CDR1 is KGHDR and CDR2 is SFDVKD. The CDR3 region is CATSDLRPPPNEQFF. The CDR3 DNA reads as TGTGCCACCAGTGATCTGAGACCCCCACCGAATGAGCAGTTCTTC.

This clonotype was counted only a few times. The V call is TRBV27, the J call TRBJ2-7, with D possibly called TRBD1 or TRBD2 (5 bases each). Germline V gene data show CDR1 as MNHEY and CDR2 as SMNVEV (reference sequence). The CDR3 runs 14 residues. V lost 3 bases to trimming and J lost 3 bases, with 12 bases between them. CDR3 amino acids: CASSLRGPIYEQYF. In nucleotides, the CDR3 is TGTGCCAGCAGTTTGAGGGGACCGATCTACGAGCAGTACTTC.

A few counts support this clonotype. The chain carries TRBV7-2 and TRBJ2-7, with 7 positions matching TRBD2. J was trimmed by 5 bases and V by 3 bases; bases with no gene match: 4. The germline V gene encodes CDR1 SGHTA and CDR2 FQGNSA. CDR3 length: 13 residues. The CDR3 loop is CASSLRERHEQYF. The CDR3, as DNA: TGTGCCAGCAGCTTGCGGGAGCGGCACGAGCAGTACTTC.

The J gene is TRBJ2-5, the V gene TRBV4-1; tentatively, D is TRBD2 (6 bases). Germline V gene sequence: CDR1 MGHRA, CDR2 YSYEKL. V lost 0 bases to trimming and J lost 1 base, with 9 bases between them. The CDR3 is 15 residues long. The CDR3 loop is CASSQDGGPQETQYF. The CDR3 coding sequence is TGCGCCAGCAGCCAAGATGGAGGGCCCCAAGAGACCCAGTACTTC.

This clonotype was picked up many times. The chain recombines TRBV5-1 with TRBJ2-3, with TRBD2 as a possible D gene (6 bases). The CDR3 runs 15 residues. Germline V gene sequence: CDR1 SGHRS, CDR2 YFSETQ. V dropped 5 bases and J dropped 0 bases, with 13 bases sitting between them. CDR3: CASSRDGTSTDTQYF. CDR3 DNA: TGCGCCAGCAGTAGGGACGGGACTAGCACAGATACGCAGTATTTT.

The rearrangement joins TRBV28 to TRBJ1-5; D is perhaps TRBD1 (6 bases). V dropped 5 bases and J dropped 4 bases, with 18 bases sitting between them. This CDR3 comprises 16 residues. Per the germline V gene, CDR1 is MDHEN and CDR2 is SYDVKM. CDR3 bases: TGTGCCAGCAGTACTTCCGACAGGTTCAAGAATCAGCCCCAGCATTTT. It codes for CASSTSDRFKNQPQHF.

J is TRBJ2-7 and V is TRBV7-2; the match to TRBD2 covers 15 bases. CDR3 length: 17 residues. Trimming took 5 bases from V and 2 from J; bases not matched to a gene: 7. Germline V CDR1 and CDR2: SGHTA, FQGNSA. CDR3 nucleotide sequence: TGTGCCAGCAGCCGTAGGACTAGCGGGAGGGCAACCTACGAGCAGTACTTC. It is translated as CASSRRTSGRATYEQYF.

The chain uses TRBV14 and TRBJ2-7; the D gene is possibly TRBD2 (5 bases). Trimming shortened V by 1 base and J by 2 bases, and 12 bases separated the two germline ends. The CDR3 length is 15 residues. Looked up from germline, CDR1 is SGHDN and CDR2 is FVKESK. Written as DNA, the CDR3 is TGTGCCAGCAGCCAAGTTCATGGGAGCCCCTACGAGCAGTACTTC. Its translation: CASSQVHGSPYEQYF.

There are many counts of this clonotype. This sequence joins TRBV3-1 and TRBJ2-3; D tentatively reads TRBD1 or TRBD2 (5 bases each). V lost 3 bases and J lost 4, with 20 bases in between. The CDR3 loop spans 17 amino acids. Germline lookup yields CDR1 LGHDT and CDR2 YNNKEL (reference sequence). The CDR3 nucleotides are TGTGCCAGCAGCCATGGGACCGGACACTTCAGTTCAGATACGCAGTATTTT. It yields the protein CASSHGTGHFSSDTQYF.

V is TRBV7-6 and J is TRBJ2-7; D is perhaps TRBD2 (6 bases). Germline V gene lookup returns CDR1 SGHVS and CDR2 FNYEAQ. The germline V and J ends were trimmed by 1 base and 3 bases, with 16 bases remaining between them. The CDR3 is made up of 16 amino acids. The CDR3 spells CASSLEPGGKSYEQYF. The CDR3 DNA is TGTGCCAGCAGCTTAGAACCCGGGGGAAAGAGCTACGAGCAGTACTTC.

This clonotype was counted between two and nine times. The chain combines TRBV4-2 with TRBJ2-7; D is unresolved. Germline CDR1 reads LGHNA; CDR2 reads YNFKEQ. V lost 1 base and J lost 5, with 9 bases in between. The CDR3 spans 13 residues. Written as DNA, the CDR3 is TGTGCCAGCAGCCAAGTCATGTGGGACGAGCAGTACTTC. This codes for CASSQVMWDEQYF.

The rearrangement links TRBV4-2 to TRBJ2-6; no clear D gene. Germline CDR1 LGHNA, CDR2 YNFKEQ. This CDR3 spans 16 amino acids. Trimming shortened V by 1 base and J by 2 bases, and 9 bases separated the two germline ends. CDR3 in amino acids: CASSQGRPAGANVLTF. In DNA form, the CDR3 reads TGTGCCAGCAGCCAAGGCAGGCCGGCTGGGGCCAACGTCCTGACTTTC.

J is TRBJ2-3 and V is TRBV7-9, with D perhaps TRBD2 (6 bases). Trimming took off 5 bases at V and 7 bases at J, with 16 bases between the two ends. Germline values: CDR1 SEHNR, CDR2 FQNEAQ (reference sequence). This CDR3 spans 14 amino acids. The DNA of the CDR3 is TGTGCCAGCAGCCCTCCTCGGGAGTGGTATACGCAGTATTTT. Its protein is CASSPPREWYTQYF. The full variable domain, its missing parts supplied by reference TRBV7-9 and TRBJ2-3, is DTGVSQNPRHKITKRGQNVTFRCDPISEHNRLYWYRQTLGQGPEFLTYFQNEAQLEKSRLLSDRFSAERPKGSFSTLEIQRTEQGDSAMYLCASSPPREWYTQYFGPGTRLTVL.